The clone carrying this T cell receptor (beta chain) is medium-sized by frequency. What it binds is not known. Neurodegeneration in patients was confirmed with biomarkers including neurofilament, amyloid-beta and tau. The data are from a study of CD8 T cells in cerebrospinal fluid in Alzheimer's disease. Study-wide background: CSF T cell clonal expansion was assessed by plate-based nested PCR and droplet-based sequencing. The study, taken as a whole, reports: Compared with controls, mild cognitive impairment or Alzheimer's disease patients showed higher maximum CSF clone percentages.

TCRdb reworked the 10x single-cell sequencing reads into one entry per CDR3 protein, no DNA. The sample totals over 550 distinct CDR3 sequences. The CDR3 runs to 15 residues. Per the germline V gene, CDR1 is LNHDA and CDR2 is SQIVND (reference sequence). Sequenced: cerebrospinal fluid. This clonotype was obtained from a human donor with Parkinson's disease. The genes are TRBV19 and TRBJ1-5; with no DNA, the TCRdb D assignment of TRBD1 cannot be verified. The CDR3 spells CASTRPGTYNQPQHF.